This passage covers 22 T cell receptor beta chains from one sample sequenced in a study of regulatory T cells in long-lasting Graves disease. Assembly of TCR beta libraries relied on iRepertoire HTBI primers together with Arm-PCR of CDR3 regions. TCRdb redid the calling of the multiplex PCR reads with MiXCR, one entry per CDR3 protein. The top ten hold 8.5% to 10% of the sample, which has about 540,000 distinct CDR3 sequences, around an eighth seen once. Indicated time point: newly diagnosed GD, antithyroid drugs for less than 3 months. After RNA was extracted from PBMCs, the TCR library was made from it. This same sample was also part of a study on T cells in Graves' hyperthyroidism and ophthalmopathy.

The input for sequencing was peripheral blood mononuclear cells (PBMCs), taken at new diagnosis, from a patient treated with antithyroid drugs. The receptor set was obtained from a man aged 30 to 39 with Graves disease.

V gene TRBV3-1 combines with J gene TRBJ2-1; TRBD2 is a possible D gene (6 bases). Judging by the DNA end, TRBJ2-5 fits better; the J call may be wrong. The CDR3 totals 15 residues. CDR1 and CDR2 from the germline V gene are LGHDT and YNNKEL (reference sequence). The CDR3 DNA follows: TGTGCCAGCAGCCAAGATAGCGGTAGGGATGGGACCCAGTACTTC. This translates into CASSQDSGRDGTQYF.

This clonotype appeared many times. The V call is TRBV19, the J call TRBJ1-1; perhaps TRBD1 as D (6 bases). Per germline, CDR1 LNHDA and CDR2 SQIVND (reference sequence). The CDR3 is 12 amino acids. The CDR3 DNA reads as TGTGCTTATAGGGAGGGGGGAAATGAAGCTTTCTTT. Its protein product is CAYREGGNEAFF.

Many counts were recorded for this clonotype. The chain uses TRBV6-2 or TRBV6-3 and TRBJ1-5; D is undetermined. The V and J ends lost 0 bases and 9 bases respectively, with 12 bases between them. The germline gives CDR1 MNHEY, CDR2 SVGEGT. The CDR3 runs 14 residues. The CDR3: CASSYSWQEGPQHF. CDR3 sequence (DNA): TGTGCCAGCAGTTACTCTTGGCAGGAGGGGCCCCAGCATTTT.

The genes are TRBV6-2 or TRBV6-3 and TRBJ1-6; D is possibly TRBD1 (5 bases). Germline values: CDR1 MNHEY, CDR2 SVGEGT. V lost 5 bases and J lost 10, with 18 bases in between. This CDR3 is built from 15 residues. The DNA for the CDR3 is TGTGCCAGCAGTGCACCGGGGGGACTGACGTCACCCCTCCACTTT. It codes for CASSAPGGLTSPLHF.

In this sample, this clonotype turned up a few times. This rearrangement joins TRBV6-4 to TRBJ2-7; D unresolved. Trimming left V 3 bases short and J 4 bases short, with 28 bases between. CDR3 length equals 19 residues. Germline CDR1 and CDR2: MRHNA and SNTAGT. The CDR3 loop is CASSDSEEWYSYYAYEQYF. DNA of the CDR3: TGTGCCAGCAGTGATTCTGAAGAGTGGTATTCGTACTACGCATACGAGCAGTACTTC.

The chain has TRBV12-5 and TRBJ2-7; D is unresolved. CDR1 is LGHNT and CDR2 is FRNRAP in the germline V gene. Trimming removed 0 bases at V and 0 bases at J, with 9 bases between. This CDR3 region has 15 residues. CDR3 in amino acids: CASGLVLGSSYEQYF. CDR3 DNA sequence: TGTGCTAGTGGTTTGGTACTGGGCAGCTCCTACGAGCAGTACTTC.

This clonotype appeared many times. DNA of the CDR3: TGTGCCAGACGAGCCGGGTCTAATTACGAGCAGTACTTC. As protein: CARRAGSNYEQYF. The gene calls are TRBV7-2 and TRBJ2-7; D gene unclear. Trimming took 9 bases from V and 4 from J, leaving 16 bases between them. The germline V gene has CDR1 SGHTA and CDR2 FQGNSA. The CDR3 spans 13 residues.

This clonotype has more than one count but fewer than ten. The V gene is TRBV3-1, the J gene TRBJ2-5; no clear D gene. This CDR3 is built from 14 residues. V was clipped by 0 bases and J by 1 base, with 6 bases between them. CDR1 is LGHDT, CDR2 YNNKEL, per germline (reference sequence). The CDR3 loop is CASSQEAVQETQYF. CDR3 DNA sequence: TGTGCCAGCAGCCAAGAGGCCGTCCAAGAGACCCAGTACTTC.

This clonotype was observed many times. The CDR3 loop reads CASSLITSSYEQYF. The CDR3 coding sequence is TGTGCCAGCAGCTTAATTACTAGTTCCTACGAGCAGTACTTC. V and J are TRBV11-2 and TRBJ2-7; D is possibly TRBD2 (5 bases). The CDR3 has 14 amino acids. Trimming left V 2 bases short and J 1 base short, with 9 bases between. Germline CDR1 is SGHAT and CDR2 is FQNNGV.

This clonotype was seen repeatedly, ten times or more. This chain links TRBV6-1 with TRBJ2-7; possibly TRBD2 for D (6 bases). The V gene lost 6 bases and the J gene lost 0 bases, with 12 bases spanning the gap. This CDR3 has 14 amino acids. Germline V lookup: CDR1 MNHNS, CDR2 SASEGT. The CDR3 DNA follows: TGTGCCAGCAGCCCGGGGGTCCCCTCCTACGAGCAGTACTTC. This gives the protein CASSPGVPSYEQYF.

The J gene is TRBJ2-1, the V gene TRBV5-1; 10 bases line up with TRBD2. Trimming took 4 bases from V and 7 from J; bases not matched to a gene: 11. The germline CDR1 and CDR2 sequences are SGHRS and YFSETQ. This CDR3 contains 16 residues. This CDR3 reads CASSLITSGEWNEQFF. The CDR3 DNA reads TGCGCCAGCAGCCTTATCACTAGCGGGGAGTGGAATGAGCAGTTCTTC.

This clonotype was recorded at least ten times. The chain employs TRBV28 and TRBJ1-1; D not certain. Trimming shortened V by 5 bases and J by 7 bases, and 20 bases separated the two germline ends. Germline loops: CDR1 MDHEN, CDR2 SYDVKM. The CDR3 consists of 15 residues. The CDR3 is CASSPNRGVPSEAFF. The CDR3 DNA follows: TGTGCCAGCAGTCCCAATCGCGGGGTACCCAGTGAAGCTTTCTTT.

This clonotype was found many times. V and J are TRBV2 and TRBJ2-7; 7 nucleotides line up with TRBD1. Germline V lookup: CDR1 SNHLY, CDR2 FYNNEI. The CDR3 covers 15 residues. V was pared by 10 bases and J by 2 bases, with 14 bases of the junction left unmatched. CDR3 amino acids: CAISEGTDITYEQYF. DNA of the CDR3: TGTGCCATCTCCGAAGGGACAGACATTACCTACGAGCAGTACTTC. The entire variable domain, with the rest obtained from reference TRBV2 and TRBJ2-7, is as follows: EPEVTQTPSHQVTQMGQEVILRCVPISNHLYFYWYRQILGQKVEFLVSFYNNEISEKSEIFDDQFSVERPDGSNFTLKIRSTKLEDSAMYFCAISEGTDITYEQYFGPGTRLTVT.

This clonotype was found many times. V and J are TRBV18 and TRBJ1-1; no firm D call. Trimming shortened V by 6 bases and J by 4 bases, and 15 bases separated the two germline ends. CDR1 and CDR2 (germline): KGHSH, LQKENI. This CDR3 is 14 amino acids long. CDR3 sequence reads: CASSVGTDGTEAFF. The CDR3 DNA is TGTGCCAGCTCCGTAGGCACCGATGGCACTGAAGCTTTCTTT.

This clonotype came up a few times. The V gene is TRBV5-1, the J gene TRBJ1-2; 10 nucleotides match TRBD1. CDR3 size: 15 residues. The V gene's germline CDR1 is SGHRS and CDR2 YFSETQ. Losses at the gene ends were 4 bases for V and 8 bases for J; bases not matched to a gene: 11. CDR3 amino acids: CASSVPTGGVDGYTF. Written as DNA, the CDR3 is TGCGCCAGCAGCGTTCCGACAGGGGGCGTCGACGGCTACACCTTC.

In its sample, this clonotype was seen many times. The chain is built from TRBV13 and TRBJ2-1; TRBD2 aligns across 15 bases. Germline CDR1 and CDR2: PRHDT and FYEKMQ (reference sequence). Trimming took 0 bases from V and 7 from J; bases not matched to a gene: 7. The CDR3 has 18 amino acids. The CDR3 protein is CASSLGLTGLAGGNEQFF. CDR3 nucleotide sequence: TGTGCCAGCAGCTTAGGCCTAACAGGACTAGCGGGGGGGAATGAGCAGTTCTTC.

This sequence joins TRBV7-9 and TRBJ2-1, with D possibly matching TRBD1 (6 bases). Germline loops: CDR1 SEHNR, CDR2 FQNEAQ (reference sequence). The CDR3 is 18 amino acids. Trimming cost V 1 base and J 0 bases, with 16 bases left between them. The CDR3 DNA follows: TGTGCCAGCAGCTTAGGGGGTCAGGGGCCGAACTCCTACAATGAGCAGTTCTTC. Protein sequence: CASSLGGQGPNSYNEQFF.

The table lists this clonotype with a few counts. The chain recombines TRBV6-2 or TRBV6-3 with TRBJ2-7, with 7 bases matching TRBD1. V gave up 5 bases and J gave up 10 bases; unmatched junction bases: 14. The length of the CDR3 is 14 residues. Germline V gene data show CDR1 as MNHEY and CDR2 as SVGEGT. CDR3 amino acids: CASSEVLKGGLQYF. The CDR3 nucleotides read TGTGCCAGCAGTGAAGTTTTGAAAGGGGGCCTACAGTACTTC.

This clonotype was seen ten or more times. A much larger clone differs by one base, so this may be a read error. The V and J genes are TRBV2 and TRBJ2-2; no firm D call. CDR1 and CDR2 from the germline V gene are SNHLY and FYNNEI. The germline V and J ends were trimmed by 4 bases and 7 bases, with 16 bases remaining between them. The CDR3 is 15 amino acids. CDR3 nucleotide sequence: TGTGCCAGCAGTGCGGACCCCTCGCGAGACGGGGAGCTGTTTTTT. Translating gives CASSADPSRDGELFF.

This clonotype was seen only a few times. The chain combines TRBV29-1 with TRBJ1-2; weak D call: TRBD1 (5 bases). The CDR3 sequence is 14 residues long. The germline V and J ends were trimmed by 6 bases and 4 bases, with 18 bases remaining between them. Germline loops: CDR1 SQVTM, CDR2 ANQGSEA. CDR3 in DNA: TGCAGCGTCAAAGGGGATCTCATCGCCTATGGCTACACCTTC. Its translation is CSVKGDLIAYGYTF.

This clonotype was counted a few times. A much larger clone lies a single base off, so this may be a read error. The CDR3 carries no conserved terminal phenylalanine or tryptophan, so it likely arises from a read error. The V gene is TRBV28, the J gene TRBJ2-1; TRBD1 or TRBD2 may be the D gene (7 bases each). The CDR3 covers 16 residues. The V end lost 11 bases, the J end lost 8 bases, and 28 bases lay between the germline ends. In germline, CDR1 is MDHEN, CDR2 SYDVKM. The CDR3 region has the DNA TGTGCCGGGGCCGGATCTGGGAGGGGGCGCAACGATGAGCAGTTCCTC. It yields the protein CAGAGSGRGRNDEQFL.

This clonotype was picked up many times. V and J are TRBV12-3 or TRBV12-4 and TRBJ2-7; D is possibly TRBD2 (5 bases). The CDR3 is made up of 11 amino acids. Deletions cut 6 bases from V and 4 bases from J, with 7 bases between. Here the CDR3 DNA reads TGTGCCAGCAGCCGGAGGTACGAGCAGTACTTC. Its protein is CASSRRYEQYF.